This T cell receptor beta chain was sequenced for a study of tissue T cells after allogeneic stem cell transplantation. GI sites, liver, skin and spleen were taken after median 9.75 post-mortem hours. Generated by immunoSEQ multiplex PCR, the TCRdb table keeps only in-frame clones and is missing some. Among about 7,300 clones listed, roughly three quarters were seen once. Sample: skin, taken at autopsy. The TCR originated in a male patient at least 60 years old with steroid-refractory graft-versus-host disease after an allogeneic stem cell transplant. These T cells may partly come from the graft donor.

The CDR3 nucleotides read TGTGCCAGCAGCTTGGCTTATGGGTGGGACGAGCAGTACTTC. Its translation is CASSLAYGWDEQYF. V gene TRBV5-5 combines with J gene TRBJ2-7, with D hard to call. The germline V gene encodes CDR1 SGHKS and CDR2 YYEKEE (reference sequence). Trimming left V 0 bases short and J 5 bases short, with 12 bases between. The CDR3 is made up of 14 amino acids.